This TCR beta chain was identified during a study of T cells in Graves' hyperthyroidism and ophthalmopathy. Exclusion of a patient resulted from uncontrolled infection, other autoimmune disease, pregnancy or lactation. There are many counts of this clonotype. Authors of the study amplified TCR beta CDR3 regions from RNA transcripts. HTBI primers drove first-round RT-PCR of the TCR CDR3. From the multiplex PCR reads, TCRdb called clonotypes with MiXCR, one entry per CDR3 protein. The sample includes around 300,000 distinct CDR3 sequences, approximately 21% of them seen just once. CDR1 is DFQATT and CDR2 is SNEGSKA in the germline V gene (reference sequence). The CDR3 length is 15 residues. Trimming removed 5 bases at V and 0 bases at J, with 14 bases between.

The gene calls are TRBV20-1 and TRBJ1-5, with D possibly TRBD1 on 6 matching bases. This sequence was found in a man aged 25-45 years with Graves' ophthalmopathy. What was sequenced was blood. The CDR3 nucleotides are TGCAGTGCTCCTTGGACAGAATATAGCAATCAGCCCCAGCATTTT. It encodes CSAPWTEYSNQPQHF.